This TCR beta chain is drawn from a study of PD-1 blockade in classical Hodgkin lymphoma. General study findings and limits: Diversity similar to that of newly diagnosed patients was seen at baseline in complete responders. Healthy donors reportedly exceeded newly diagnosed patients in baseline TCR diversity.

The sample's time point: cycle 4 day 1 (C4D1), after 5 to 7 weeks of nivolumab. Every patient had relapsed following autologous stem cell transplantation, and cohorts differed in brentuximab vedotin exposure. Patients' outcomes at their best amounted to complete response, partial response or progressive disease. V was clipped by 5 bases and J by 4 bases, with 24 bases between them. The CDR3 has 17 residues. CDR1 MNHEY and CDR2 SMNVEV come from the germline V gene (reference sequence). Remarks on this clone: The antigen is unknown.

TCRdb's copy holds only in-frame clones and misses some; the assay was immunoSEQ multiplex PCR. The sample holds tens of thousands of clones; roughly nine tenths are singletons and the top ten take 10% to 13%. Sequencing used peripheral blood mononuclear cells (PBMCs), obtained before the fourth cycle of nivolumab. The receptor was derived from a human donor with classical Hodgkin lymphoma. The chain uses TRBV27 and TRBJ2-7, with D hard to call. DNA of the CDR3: TGTGCCAGCAGTCCTTATATGAGGTACCTCGATGTTTACGAGCAGTACTTC. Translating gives CASSPYMRYLDVYEQYF.